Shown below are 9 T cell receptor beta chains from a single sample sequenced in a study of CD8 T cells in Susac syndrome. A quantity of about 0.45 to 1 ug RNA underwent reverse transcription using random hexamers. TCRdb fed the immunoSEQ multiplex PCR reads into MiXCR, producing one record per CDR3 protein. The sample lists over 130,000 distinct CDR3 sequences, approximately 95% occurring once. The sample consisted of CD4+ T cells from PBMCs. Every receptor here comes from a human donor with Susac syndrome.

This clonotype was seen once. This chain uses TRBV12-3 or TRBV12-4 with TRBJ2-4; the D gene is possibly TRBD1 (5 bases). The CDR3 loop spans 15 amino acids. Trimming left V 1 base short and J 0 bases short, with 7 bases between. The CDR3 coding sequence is TGTGCCAGCAGTTTAGAGGGGTTAGCCAAAAACATTCAGTACTTC. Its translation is CASSLEGLAKNIQYF.

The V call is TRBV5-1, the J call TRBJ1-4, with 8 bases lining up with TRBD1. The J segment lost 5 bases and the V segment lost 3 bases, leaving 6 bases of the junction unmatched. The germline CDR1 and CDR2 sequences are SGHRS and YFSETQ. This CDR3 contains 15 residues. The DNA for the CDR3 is TGCGCCAGCAGCTCTGGACAGGGATGGAATGAAAAACTGTTTTTT. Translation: CASSSGQGWNEKLFF.

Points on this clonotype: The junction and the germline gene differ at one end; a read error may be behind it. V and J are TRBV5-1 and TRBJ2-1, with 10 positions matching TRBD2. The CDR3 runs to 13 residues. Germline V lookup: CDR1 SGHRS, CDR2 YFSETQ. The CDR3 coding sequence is TGCGCCAGCAGCTTGGCCTGGACTAGCGGAGCAATCTTC. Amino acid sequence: CASSLAWTSGAIF.

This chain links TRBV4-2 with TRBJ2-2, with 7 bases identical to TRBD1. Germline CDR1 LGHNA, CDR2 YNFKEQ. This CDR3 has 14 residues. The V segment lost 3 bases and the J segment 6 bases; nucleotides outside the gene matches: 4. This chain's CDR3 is CASSHRTGAGELFF. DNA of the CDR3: TGTGCCAGCAGCCATCGTACAGGGGCCGGGGAGCTGTTTTTT.

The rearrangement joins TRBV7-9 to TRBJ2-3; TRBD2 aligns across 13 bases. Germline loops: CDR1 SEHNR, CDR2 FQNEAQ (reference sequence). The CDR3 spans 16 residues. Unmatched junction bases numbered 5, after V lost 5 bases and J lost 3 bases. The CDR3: CASSRGLAGVTDTQYF. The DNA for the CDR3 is TGTGCCAGCAGCCGCGGACTAGCGGGAGTAACAGATACGCAGTATTTT.

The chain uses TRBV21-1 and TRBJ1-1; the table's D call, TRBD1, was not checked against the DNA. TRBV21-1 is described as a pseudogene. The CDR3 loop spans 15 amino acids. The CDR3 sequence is CASMLRGTLNTEAFF. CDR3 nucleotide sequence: TGTGCCAGCATGCTTCGGGGGACACTAAACACTGAAGCTTTCTTT.

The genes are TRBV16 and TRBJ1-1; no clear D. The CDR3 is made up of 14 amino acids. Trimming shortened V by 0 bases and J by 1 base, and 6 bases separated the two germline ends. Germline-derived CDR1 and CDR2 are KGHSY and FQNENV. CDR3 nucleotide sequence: TGTGCCAGCAGCCAATCCCTCGGGAACACTGAAGCTTTCTTT. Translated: CASSQSLGNTEAFF.

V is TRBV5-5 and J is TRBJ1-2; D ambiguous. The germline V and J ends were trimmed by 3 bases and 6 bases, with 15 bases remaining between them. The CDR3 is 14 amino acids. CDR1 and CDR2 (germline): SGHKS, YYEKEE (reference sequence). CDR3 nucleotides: TGTGCCAGCAGCTACCAACCGAATGGCGATGGCTACACCTTC. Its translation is CASSYQPNGDGYTF.

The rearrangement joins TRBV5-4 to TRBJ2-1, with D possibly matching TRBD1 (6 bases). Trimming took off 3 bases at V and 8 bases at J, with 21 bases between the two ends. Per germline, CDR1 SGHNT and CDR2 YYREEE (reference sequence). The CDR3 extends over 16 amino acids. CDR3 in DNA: TGTGCCAGCAGCTCGGGGCTCCAGGGGATATTGGATGAGCAGTTCTTC. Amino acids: CASSSGLQGILDEQFF.